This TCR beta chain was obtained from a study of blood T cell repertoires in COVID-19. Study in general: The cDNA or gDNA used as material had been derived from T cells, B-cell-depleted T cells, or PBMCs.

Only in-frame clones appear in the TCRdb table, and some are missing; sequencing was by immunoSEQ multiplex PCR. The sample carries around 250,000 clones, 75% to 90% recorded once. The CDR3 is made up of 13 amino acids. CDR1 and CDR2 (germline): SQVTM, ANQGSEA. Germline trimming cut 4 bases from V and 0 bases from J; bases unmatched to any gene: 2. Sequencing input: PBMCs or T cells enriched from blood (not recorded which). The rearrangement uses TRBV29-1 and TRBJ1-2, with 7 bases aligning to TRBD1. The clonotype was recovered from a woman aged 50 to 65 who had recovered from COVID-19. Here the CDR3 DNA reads TGCAGCGTTGTGGACAGGACTAACTATGGCTACACCTTC. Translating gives CSVVDRTNYGYTF.